The clone carrying this TCR beta chain appeared a single time. This specimen belongs to a study of control samples from healthy donors and cancer patients. Trimming at V came to 3 bases and at J to 4 bases, leaving 5 bases not matched to a gene. The CDR3 consists of 14 residues. CDR1 and CDR2 (germline): SGDLS, YYNGEE. Sequencing used immunoSEQ multiplex PCR; TCRdb keeps in-frame clones, though not all of them. The repertoire consists of 84,000 or so clones, with around 91% occurring once and the leading ten covering about 15%. The sequenced sample consisted of blood. V and J are TRBV9 and TRBJ1-1; 8 positions match TRBD1. The receptor's source is a young man in good health. The CDR3 bases are TGTGCCAGCAGCGGGGCCGGGACAGGCACTGAAGCTTTCTTT. Translated: CASSGAGTGTEAFF.